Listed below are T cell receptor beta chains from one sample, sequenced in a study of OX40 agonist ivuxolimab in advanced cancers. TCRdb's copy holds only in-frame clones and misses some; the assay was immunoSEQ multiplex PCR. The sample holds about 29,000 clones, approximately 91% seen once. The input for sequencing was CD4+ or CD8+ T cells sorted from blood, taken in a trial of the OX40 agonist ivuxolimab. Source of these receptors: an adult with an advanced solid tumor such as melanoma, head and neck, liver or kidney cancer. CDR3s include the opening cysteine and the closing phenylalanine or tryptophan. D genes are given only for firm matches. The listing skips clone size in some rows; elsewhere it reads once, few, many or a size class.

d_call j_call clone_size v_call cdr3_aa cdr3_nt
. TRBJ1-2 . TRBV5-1 CASSFGNYGYTF TGCGCCAGCAGCTTCGGTAACTATGGCTACACCTTC
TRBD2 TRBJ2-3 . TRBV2 CASSSGGDTDTQYF TGTGCCAGCAGTTCGGGGGGAGACACAGATACGCAGTATTTT
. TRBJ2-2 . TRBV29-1 CSVSLLGENTGELFF TGCAGCGTGTCCCTTCTGGGCGAGAACACCGGGGAGCTGTTTTTT
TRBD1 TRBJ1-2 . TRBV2 CASSGQGARGYTF TGTGCCAGCAGTGGACAGGGGGCGAGGGGCTACACCTTC
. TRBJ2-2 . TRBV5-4 CASSLGQTGELFF TGTGCCAGCAGCTTGGGACAGACCGGGGAGCTGTTTTTT
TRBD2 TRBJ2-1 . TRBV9 CASSPNSGAYNEQFF TGTGCCAGCAGCCCAAATAGCGGGGCCTACAATGAGCAGTTCTTC
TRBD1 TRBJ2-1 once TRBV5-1 CASSLGTGLNEQFF TGCGCCAGCAGCTTGGGGACAGGGCTAAATGAGCAGTTCTTC
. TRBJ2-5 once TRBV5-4 CASSLVSEETQYF TGTGCCAGCAGCTTGGTCTCTGAAGAGACCCAGTACTTC
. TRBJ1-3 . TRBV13 CASSLGRQTSGNTIYF TGTGCCAGCAGCTTAGGACGACAGACCTCTGGAAACACCATATATTTT
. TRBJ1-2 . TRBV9 CASSPPGSNYGYTF TGTGCCAGCAGCCCCCCAGGTTCGAACTATGGCTACACCTTC
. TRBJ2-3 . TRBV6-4 CASSDETSRQYF TGTGCCAGCAGTGACGAAACGTCGCGGCAGTATTTT
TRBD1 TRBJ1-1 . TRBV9 CASGGAGGPTEAFF TGTGCCAGTGGGGGAGCAGGGGGTCCCACTGAAGCTTTCTTT
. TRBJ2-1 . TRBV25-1 CASSEELASTYNEQFF TGTGCCAGCAGTGAAGAATTGGCGTCCACGTACAATGAGCAGTTCTTC
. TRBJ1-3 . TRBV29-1 CSVEDRGNTIYF TGCAGCGTTGAAGATCGGGGAAACACCATATATTTT
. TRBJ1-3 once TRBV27 CASSPQGGSGNTIYF TGTGCCAGCAGCCCACAGGGCGGCTCTGGAAACACCATATATTTT
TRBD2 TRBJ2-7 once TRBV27 CASSFRPSGGRYEQYF TGTGCCAGCAGTTTTCGGCCTAGCGGGGGCCGCTACGAGCAGTACTTC
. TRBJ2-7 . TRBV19 CASSYGGSSYEQYF TGTGCCAGTAGTTATGGCGGAAGCTCCTACGAGCAGTACTTC
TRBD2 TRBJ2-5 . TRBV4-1 CASSPKNPSGRGETQYF TGCGCCAGCAGCCCGAAGAACCCTAGCGGGAGGGGAGAGACCCAGTACTTC
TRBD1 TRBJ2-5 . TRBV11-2 CASSHAEIQGKETQYF TGTGCCAGCAGCCACGCCGAAATACAGGGGAAGGAGACCCAGTACTTC
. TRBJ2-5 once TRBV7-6 CASSLSLDSAQETQYF TGTGCCAGCAGCTTATCCCTAGACAGTGCCCAAGAGACCCAGTACTTC
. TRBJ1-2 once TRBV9 CASSVSDSYGYTF TGTGCCAGCAGCGTATCAGATAGCTATGGCTACACCTTC
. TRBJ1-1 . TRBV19 CASSYMDTEAFF TGTGCCAGTAGTTACATGGACACTGAAGCTTTCTTT
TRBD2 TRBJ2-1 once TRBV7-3 CASSPRLAGVYEQFF TGTGCCAGCAGCCCGCGACTAGCGGGAGTGTATGAGCAGTTCTTC
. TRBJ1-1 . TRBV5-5 CASSSPGEGVNTEAFF TGTGCCAGCAGCTCACCCGGGGAGGGGGTGAACACTGAAGCTTTCTTT
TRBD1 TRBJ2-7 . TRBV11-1 CASSTGQGAMYEQYF TGTGCCAGCAGCACGGGACAGGGGGCAATGTACGAGCAGTACTTC
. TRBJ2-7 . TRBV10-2 CASTSRRRDPYEQYF TGCGCCAGCACTAGCCGCCGCCGGGATCCGTACGAGCAGTACTTC
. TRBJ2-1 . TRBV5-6 CASSLKVTYNEQFF TGTGCCAGCAGCTTGAAAGTAACTTACAATGAGCAGTTCTTC
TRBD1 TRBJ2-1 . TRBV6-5 CASSYLDSTGDEQFF TGTGCCAGCAGTTACTTGGATTCAACAGGGGATGAGCAGTTCTTC
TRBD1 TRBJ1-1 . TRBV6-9 CASRTGQGDTEAFF TGTGCCAGCAGAACTGGACAGGGGGACACTGAAGCTTTCTTT
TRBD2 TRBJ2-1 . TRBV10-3 CAIRTGTSGSDEQFF TGTGCCATCAGAACCGGGACTAGCGGGAGCGATGAGCAGTTCTTC
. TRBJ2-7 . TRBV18 CASSPSAGPYEQYF TGTGCCAGCTCACCTTCAGCCGGCCCATACGAGCAGTACTTC
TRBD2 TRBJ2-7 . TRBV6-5 CASSPIAGGSYEQYF TGTGCCAGCAGCCCCATAGCGGGAGGTTCCTACGAGCAGTACTTC
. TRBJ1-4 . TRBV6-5 CASSTNSGGAEKLFF TGTGCCAGCAGTACCAACAGCGGGGGCGCGGAAAAACTGTTTTTT
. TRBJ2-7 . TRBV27 CASSLGSSIWREQYF TGTGCCAGCAGTTTGGGCAGCTCCATTTGGAGGGAGCAGTACTTC
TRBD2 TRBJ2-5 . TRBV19 CASSTTSLQGTQYF TGTGCCAGTAGTACGACTAGCCTCCAAGGTACCCAGTACTTC
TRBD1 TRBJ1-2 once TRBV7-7 CASILQGGNYGYTF TGTGCCAGCATTCTGCAGGGGGGCAACTATGGCTACACCTTC
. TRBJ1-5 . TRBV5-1 CASSPRGGSNQPQHF TGCGCCAGCAGCCCGCGGGGGGGAAGCAATCAGCCCCAGCATTTT
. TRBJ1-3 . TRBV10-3 CAISESVGAGNTIYF TGTGCCATCAGTGAGTCTGTAGGGGCTGGAAACACCATATATTTT
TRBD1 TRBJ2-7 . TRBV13 CASSLSGSYRGYEQYF TGTGCCAGCAGCTTATCAGGGAGTTACAGGGGCTACGAGCAGTACTTC
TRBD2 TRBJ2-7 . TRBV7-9 CASSLPTSGPYEQYF TGTGCCAGCAGCCTGCCGACTAGCGGCCCCTACGAGCAGTACTTC
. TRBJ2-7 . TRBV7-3 CASSLTVDEQYF TGTGCCAGCAGCTTAACCGTAGACGAGCAGTACTTC